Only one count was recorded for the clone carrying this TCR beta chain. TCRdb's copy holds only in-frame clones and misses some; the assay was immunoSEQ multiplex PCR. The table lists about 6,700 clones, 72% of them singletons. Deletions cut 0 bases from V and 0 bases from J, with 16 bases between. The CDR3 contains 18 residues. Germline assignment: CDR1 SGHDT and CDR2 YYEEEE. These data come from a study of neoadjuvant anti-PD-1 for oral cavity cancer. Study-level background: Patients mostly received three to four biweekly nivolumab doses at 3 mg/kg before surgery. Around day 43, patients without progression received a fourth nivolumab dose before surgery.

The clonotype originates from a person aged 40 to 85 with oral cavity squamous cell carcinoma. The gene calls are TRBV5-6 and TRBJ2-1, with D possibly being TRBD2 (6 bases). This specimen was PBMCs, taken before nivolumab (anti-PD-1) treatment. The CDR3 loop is CASSLGGVLPGSYNEQFF. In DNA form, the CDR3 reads TGTGCCAGCAGCTTGGGGGGGGTCCTCCCGGGCTCCTACAATGAGCAGTTCTTC.